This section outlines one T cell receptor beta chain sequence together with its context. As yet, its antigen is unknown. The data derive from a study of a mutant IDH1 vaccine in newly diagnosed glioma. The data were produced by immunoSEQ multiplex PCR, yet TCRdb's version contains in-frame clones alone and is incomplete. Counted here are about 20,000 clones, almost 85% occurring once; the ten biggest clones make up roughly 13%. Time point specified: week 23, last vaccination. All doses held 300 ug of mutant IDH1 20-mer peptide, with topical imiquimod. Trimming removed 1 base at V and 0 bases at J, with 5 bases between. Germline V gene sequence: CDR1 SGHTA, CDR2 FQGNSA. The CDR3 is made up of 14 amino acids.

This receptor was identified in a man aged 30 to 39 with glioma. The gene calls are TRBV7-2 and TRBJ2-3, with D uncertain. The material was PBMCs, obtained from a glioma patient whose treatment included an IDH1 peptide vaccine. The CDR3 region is CASSLVGSTDTQYF. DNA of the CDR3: TGTGCCAGCAGCTTAGTGGGGAGCACAGATACGCAGTATTTT.